These 26 T cell receptor beta chains share one sample of origin, sequenced in a study of T cell responses to AZD1222 COVID-19 vaccine (dated by TCRdb to the early 2020s). The library was built by means of the immunoSEQ multiplex PCR assay. Entries here come from immuneACCESS through TCRdb and include only in-frame sequences with V and J called. Some clones fail to appear in such tables; in the studies checked, an unresolved V gene covers under half of the shortfall, and the cause of the remainder is unknown. The sample table lists 150,000 to 180,000 clones, over 85% of them with a count of one. Of the sample, 18% falls within the top ten clones. Per the publication, the time point label means: baseline before first vaccination. This specimen consisted of peripheral blood, obtained on day 0 of AZD1222 vaccination. The receptors stem from an adult in good health.

The chain has TRBV18 and TRBJ1-1; D gene ambiguous. This CDR3 has 15 residues. Germline V CDR1 and CDR2: KGHSH, LQKENI. V shed 4 bases and J shed 3 bases, with 15 bases lying between them. CDR3 in DNA: TGTGCCAGCTCACTTAAAGCCAAGGTGGACACTGAAGCTTTCTTT. Its translation is CASSLKAKVDTEAFF.

The chain couples TRBV9 to TRBJ2-4, with a weak D call TRBD2 (6 bases). V lost 1 base, J lost 8 bases, and 13 bases lay in between. The CDR3 spans 14 residues. The germline V gene has CDR1 SGDLS and CDR2 YYNGEE. The CDR3 coding sequence is TGTGCCAGCAGCGTACGGGCGCGCGGGGACATTCAGTACTTC. It is translated as CASSVRARGDIQYF. The full variable domain, its missing parts supplied by reference TRBV9 and TRBJ2-4, is DSGVTQTPKHLITATGQRVTLRCSPRSGDLSVYWYQQSLDQGLQFLIQYYNGEERAKGNILERFSAQQFPDLHSELNLSSLELGDSALYFCASSVRARGDIQYFGAGTRLSVL.

V and J are TRBV18 and TRBJ1-2, with D uncertain. Trimming cost V 2 bases and J 0 bases, with 7 bases left between them. Germline assignment: CDR1 KGHSH and CDR2 LQKENI. This CDR3 has 14 amino acids. The CDR3 region has the DNA TGTGCCAGCTCACCAGGGGAAGCTAACTATGGCTACACCTTC. It encodes CASSPGEANYGYTF.

The gene calls are TRBV7-9 and TRBJ2-1, with D possibly being TRBD1 (5 bases). Germline V gene sequence: CDR1 SEHNR, CDR2 FQNEAQ (reference sequence). CDR3 length: 15 residues. Trimming removed 5 bases at V and 8 bases at J, with 19 bases between. CDR3 protein: CASSMGRPNRDEQFF. The CDR3 bases are TGTGCCAGCAGCATGGGGCGGCCAAATAGGGATGAGCAGTTCTTC.

The genes are TRBV18 and TRBJ2-7; 9 bases match TRBD1. This CDR3 is built from 14 residues. Germline-derived CDR1 and CDR2 are KGHSH and LQKENI. The V gene end was trimmed by 3 bases and the J gene end by 1 base; junction bases not matched to a gene: 1. CDR3 sequence: CASSPGTGSYEQYF. The CDR3 DNA reads as TGTGCCAGCTCACCCGGGACAGGGTCCTACGAGCAGTACTTC.

V and J are TRBV2 and TRBJ2-4; 8 bases are a match to TRBD1. The CDR3 loop spans 15 amino acids. The junction had 5 bases not matched to a gene; V was cut back by 7 bases and J by 0 bases. Germline CDR1 is SNHLY and CDR2 is FYNNEI. Here the CDR3 reads CASKSGGAAKNIQYF. DNA for the CDR3: TGTGCCAGCAAATCAGGGGGCGCAGCCAAAAACATTCAGTACTTC.

This rearrangement joins TRBV18 to TRBJ1-5; the D gene is possibly TRBD1 (5 bases). The CDR3 has 15 amino acids. V lost 4 bases and J 0 bases, leaving 10 bases between the germline ends. Germline assignment: CDR1 KGHSH and CDR2 LQKENI. CDR3 DNA: TGTGCCAGCTCACTCGGGGCCGATAGCAATCAGCCCCAGCATTTT. It translates to CASSLGADSNQPQHF.

V and J are TRBV30 and TRBJ1-5, with TRBD1 matching 7 bases. The CDR3 is made up of 13 amino acids. With V trimmed by 0 bases and J by 6 bases, 2 bases remained unmatched. Germline lookup yields CDR1 GTSNPN and CDR2 SVGIG (reference sequence). Here the CDR3 DNA reads TGTGCCTGGAGTGTTGACAGGGCTCAGCCCCAGCATTTT. It translates to CAWSVDRAQPQHF.

The chain links TRBV5-1 to TRBJ1-5; D not certain. Trimming cost V 3 bases and J 9 bases, with 13 bases left between them. This CDR3 spans 13 amino acids. Germline lookup yields CDR1 SGHRS and CDR2 YFSETQ. CDR3 sequence reads: CASSSSDDGPQHF. CDR3 nucleotide sequence: TGCGCCAGCAGCTCCTCGGACGACGGGCCCCAGCATTTT.

This clone was recorded once. The V and J genes are TRBV12-1 and TRBJ1-4; the D segment call TRBD1 is taken from the table without a DNA check. TRBV12-1 is termed a pseudogene. CDR3 size: 17 residues. CDR3 DNA: TGTGCCAGCAGCTTTCCCCGCCGGTGGCAGGGAAGAGAAAAACTGTTTTTT. It encodes CASSFPRRWQGREKLFF.

The chain joins TRBV6-1 to TRBJ1-2, with D hard to call. Between the trimmed V and J ends, which lost 1 base and 4 bases, there was a span of 4 bases. The length of the CDR3 is 12 residues. Looked up from germline, CDR1 is MNHNS and CDR2 is SASEGT. CDR3 nucleotide sequence: TGTGCCAGCAGTGAAGTCCTCTATGGCTACACCTTC. This codes for CASSEVLYGYTF.

The chain links TRBV6-1 to TRBJ1-1; D ambiguous. Deletions cut 1 base from V and 3 bases from J, with 9 bases between. The CDR3 spans 14 residues. Germline V gene data show CDR1 as MNHNS and CDR2 as SASEGT. The CDR3 region has the DNA TGTGCCAGCAGTGAAGGGATCCCGGACACTGAAGCTTTCTTT. Amino acid sequence: CASSEGIPDTEAFF.

This sequence joins TRBV7-6 and TRBJ2-5, with D perhaps TRBD1 (5 bases). The ends were cut back, 1 base at V and 4 bases at J, with 13 bases in the middle. The CDR3 is made up of 15 amino acids. CDR1 is SGHVS, CDR2 FNYEAQ, per germline. The CDR3 reads CASSLGGPARETQYF. In DNA, the CDR3 is TGTGCCAGCAGCTTAGGGGGCCCAGCAAGAGAGACCCAGTACTTC.

The V call is TRBV19, the J call TRBJ2-2, with D perhaps TRBD1 (6 bases). The CDR3 sequence is 16 residues long. Between the trimmed V and J ends, which lost 6 bases and 0 bases, there was a span of 14 bases. Germline CDR1 and CDR2: LNHDA and SQIVND (reference sequence). The CDR3 region is CASRTRAGANTGELFF. The CDR3 coding sequence is TGTGCCAGTAGGACTCGAGCAGGGGCGAACACCGGGGAGCTGTTTTTT.

On this clone itself: The junction and the germline gene differ at one end; a read error may be behind it. The V gene is TRBV20-1, the J gene TRBJ2-7; D possibly uses TRBD1 or TRBD2 (5 bases each). CDR1 and CDR2 from the germline V gene are DFQATT and SNEGSKA (reference sequence). The CDR3 runs 11 residues. As DNA, the CDR3 is TGCAGTGCTAGTCAGGGAGTCATCATGAACTTC. Translation gives CSASQGVIMNF.

The rearrangement uses TRBV21-1 and TRBJ2-7; the table names TRBD2, a call not compared with the DNA. TRBV21-1 corresponds to a pseudogene. This CDR3 is built from 16 residues. CDR3 sequence: CASSKVAAGLSYEQYF. The DNA for the CDR3 is TGTGCCAGCAGCAAAGTGGCAGCGGGGCTTTCCTACGAGCAGTACTTC.

The chain employs TRBV11-2 and TRBJ1-2; no clear D. The ends were cut back, 3 bases at V and 5 bases at J, with 7 bases in the middle. There are 12 residues in the CDR3. CDR1 and CDR2 from the germline V gene are SGHAT and FQNNGV. CDR3 sequence: CASSLGDYGYTF. CDR3 bases: TGTGCCAGCAGCTTGGGAGATTATGGCTACACCTTC.

This clone was seen once. The chain combines TRBV19 with TRBJ2-7, with 11 bases fitting TRBD2. The CDR3 is made up of 14 amino acids. Germline lookup yields CDR1 LNHDA and CDR2 SQIVND (reference sequence). V was clipped by 5 bases and J by 3 bases; unmatched bases: 3. The CDR3, as DNA: TGTGCCAGTAGTTCGGGACTAGCGGACTACGAGCAGTACTTC. Encoded protein: CASSSGLADYEQYF. Based on the CDR3 plus reference TRBV19 and TRBJ2-7, the full variable domain is DGGITQSPKYLFRKEGQNVTLSCEQNLNHDAMYWYRQDPGQGLRLIYYSQIVNDFQKGDIAEGYSVSREKKESFPLTVTSAQKNPTAFYLCASSSGLADYEQYFGPGTRLTVT.

The V call is TRBV14, the J call TRBJ1-6, with D maybe TRBD1 (5 bases). V lost 0 bases, J lost 10 bases, and 16 bases lay in between. Germline CDR1 is SGHDN and CDR2 is FVKESK. This CDR3 contains 16 residues. The CDR3 loop is CASSQDRQGMGSPLHF. CDR3 DNA: TGTGCCAGCAGCCAAGATAGGCAGGGAATGGGATCACCCCTCCACTTT.

The sample holds a few counts of this clone. For the CDR3, the DNA is TGTGCCAGCAGAATCGACAGGGTACCAGATACGCAGTATTTT. Residues: CASRIDRVPDTQYF. V gene TRBV6-5 combines with J gene TRBJ2-3, with 7 bases identical to TRBD1. The CDR3 length is 14 residues. Germline V gene sequence: CDR1 MNHEY, CDR2 SVGAGI. V trimming: 6 bases; J trimming: 4 bases; junction bases outside the gene matches: 7.

The chain has TRBV5-1 and TRBJ1-1; 9 bases match TRBD1. The V segment lost 7 bases and the J segment 10 bases; nucleotides outside the gene matches: 14. CDR3 length: 14 residues. Per the germline V gene, CDR1 is SGHRS and CDR2 is YFSETQ. The DNA of the CDR3 is TGCGCCAGCGAGACGGGACAGGGCCGAAGCGGAGCTTTCTTT. As protein: CASETGQGRSGAFF.

The chain uses TRBV5-4 and TRBJ1-4; D is unclear. The V gene lost 0 bases and the J gene lost 4 bases, with 13 bases spanning the gap. CDR3 size: 16 residues. Germline CDR1 and CDR2: SGHNT and YYREEE (reference sequence). The CDR3 region has the DNA TGTGCCAGCAGCTTGGGCAGCATCTTCGGTAATGAAAAACTGTTTTTT. Amino acids: CASSLGSIFGNEKLFF.

This clone appeared a single time. This rearrangement joins TRBV5-1 to TRBJ2-7; 10 nucleotides align to TRBD1. Unmatched junction bases numbered 4, after V lost 4 bases and J lost 0 bases. This CDR3 has 15 residues. Per the germline V gene, CDR1 is SGHRS and CDR2 is YFSETQ. This chain's CDR3 is CASSGRDRGSYEQYF. CDR3 nucleotides: TGCGCCAGCAGCGGCCGGGACAGGGGCTCCTACGAGCAGTACTTC. Full variable domain (rest looked up from reference TRBV5-1 and TRBJ2-7): KAGVTQTPRYLIKTRGQQVTLSCSPISGHRSVSWYQQTPGQGLQFLFEYFSETQRNKGNFPGRFSGRQFSNSRSEMNVSTLELGDSALYLCASSGRDRGSYEQYFGPGTRLTVT.

The rearrangement links TRBV5-4 to TRBJ1-6; D is undetermined. The V and J ends lost 9 bases and 6 bases respectively, with 10 bases between them. The germline CDR1 and CDR2 sequences are SGHNT and YYREEE (reference sequence). The CDR3 spans 12 residues. This CDR3 reads CAIRTGNSPLHF. CDR3 DNA: TGTGCCATCCGGACGGGTAATTCACCCCTCCACTTT.

This clone was seen a single time. V is TRBV7-8 and J is TRBJ2-3; D uncertain. CDR1 SGHVS and CDR2 FQNEAQ come from the germline V gene. V dropped 4 bases and J dropped 0 bases, with 14 bases sitting between them. The CDR3 length is 16 residues. CDR3: CASSWLMDGSTDTQYF. CDR3 sequence (DNA): TGTGCCAGCAGCTGGCTGATGGACGGTAGCACAGATACGCAGTATTTT.

The chain couples TRBV27 to TRBJ1-2; 10 nucleotides agree with TRBD1. Germline assignment: CDR1 MNHEY and CDR2 SMNVEV (reference sequence). The CDR3 is 14 amino acids. The V and J ends lost 5 bases and 7 bases, in that order; junction bases with no gene match: 7. In DNA form, the CDR3 reads TGTGCCAGCAGTCCGAGGGACAGGGGTGGTGGCTACACCTTC. Translation: CASSPRDRGGGYTF.